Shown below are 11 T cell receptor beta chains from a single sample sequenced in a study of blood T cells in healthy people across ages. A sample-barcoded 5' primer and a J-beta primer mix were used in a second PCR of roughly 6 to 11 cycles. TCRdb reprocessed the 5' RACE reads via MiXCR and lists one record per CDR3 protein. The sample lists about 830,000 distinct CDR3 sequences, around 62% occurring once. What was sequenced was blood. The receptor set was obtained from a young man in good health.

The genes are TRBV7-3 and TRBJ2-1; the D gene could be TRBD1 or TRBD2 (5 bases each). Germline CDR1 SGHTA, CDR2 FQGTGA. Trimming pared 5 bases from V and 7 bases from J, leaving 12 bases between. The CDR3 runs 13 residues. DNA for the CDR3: TGTGCCAGCAGCCAACGGGGCTTGAATGAGCAGTTCTTC. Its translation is CASSQRGLNEQFF.

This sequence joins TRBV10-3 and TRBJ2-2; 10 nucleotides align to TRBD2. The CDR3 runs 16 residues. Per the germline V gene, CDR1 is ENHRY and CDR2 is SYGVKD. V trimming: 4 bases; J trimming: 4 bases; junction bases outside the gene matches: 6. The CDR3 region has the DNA TGTGCCATCAGTGGTCTAGCGGGGGACTCCACCGGGGAGCTGTTTTTT. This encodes CAISGLAGDSTGELFF.

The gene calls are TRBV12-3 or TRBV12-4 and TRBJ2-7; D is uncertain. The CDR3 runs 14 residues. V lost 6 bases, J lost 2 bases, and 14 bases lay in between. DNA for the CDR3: TGTGCCAGCAGGTTGGGCCCATACCCCTACGAGCAGTACTTC. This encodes CASRLGPYPYEQYF.

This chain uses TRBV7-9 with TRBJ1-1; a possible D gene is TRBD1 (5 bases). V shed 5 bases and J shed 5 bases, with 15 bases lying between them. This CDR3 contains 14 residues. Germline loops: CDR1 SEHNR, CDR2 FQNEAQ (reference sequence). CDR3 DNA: TGTGCCAGCAGCCCGTCAGGGACGAGGACTGAAGCTTTCTTT. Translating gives CASSPSGTRTEAFF.

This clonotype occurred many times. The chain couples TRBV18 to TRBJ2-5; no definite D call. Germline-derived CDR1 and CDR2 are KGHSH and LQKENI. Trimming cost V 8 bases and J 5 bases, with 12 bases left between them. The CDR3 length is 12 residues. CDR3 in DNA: TGTGCCAGCAGTCCACCCGGGGAGACCCAGTACTTC. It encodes CASSPPGETQYF.

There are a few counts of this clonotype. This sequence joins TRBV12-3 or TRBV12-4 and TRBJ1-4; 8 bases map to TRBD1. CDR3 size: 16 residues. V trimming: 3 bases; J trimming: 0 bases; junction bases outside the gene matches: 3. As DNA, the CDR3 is TGTGCCAGCAGTTTCTCACAGGGGGCAACTAATGAAAAACTGTTTTTT. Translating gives CASSFSQGATNEKLFF.

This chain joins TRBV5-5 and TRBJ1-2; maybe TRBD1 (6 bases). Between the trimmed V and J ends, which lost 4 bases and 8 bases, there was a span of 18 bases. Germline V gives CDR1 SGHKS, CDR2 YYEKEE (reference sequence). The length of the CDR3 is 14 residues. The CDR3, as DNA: TGTGCCAGCAGCCTGGGGGACACAGGCGGGGGCTACACCTTC. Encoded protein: CASSLGDTGGGYTF.

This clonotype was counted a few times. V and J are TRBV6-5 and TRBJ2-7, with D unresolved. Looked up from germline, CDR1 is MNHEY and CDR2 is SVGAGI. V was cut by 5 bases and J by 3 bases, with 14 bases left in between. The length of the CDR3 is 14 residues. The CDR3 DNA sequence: TGTGCCAGCAGTGTCTCCTCGCGGCTCTACGAGCAGTACTTC. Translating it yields CASSVSSRLYEQYF.

CDR3: CASRGGQSYGYTF. The CDR3 bases are TGTGCCAGCAGGGGTGGACAGTCCTATGGCTACACCTTC. The V call is TRBV3-1, the J call TRBJ1-2; D possibly corresponds to TRBD1 (6 bases). CDR1 LGHDT and CDR2 YNNKEL come from the germline V gene (reference sequence). The V and J ends lost 6 bases and 4 bases respectively, with 12 bases between them. This CDR3 is 13 amino acids long.

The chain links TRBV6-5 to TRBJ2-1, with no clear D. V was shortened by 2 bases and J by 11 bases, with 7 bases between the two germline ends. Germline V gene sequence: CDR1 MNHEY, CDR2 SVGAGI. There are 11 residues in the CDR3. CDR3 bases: TGTGCCAGCAGTTACGTGGGCAAGCAGTTCTTC. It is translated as CASSYVGKQFF.

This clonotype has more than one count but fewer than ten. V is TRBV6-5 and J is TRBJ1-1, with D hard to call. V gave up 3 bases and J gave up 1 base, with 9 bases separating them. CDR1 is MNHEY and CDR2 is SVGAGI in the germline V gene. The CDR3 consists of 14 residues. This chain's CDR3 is CASSYGGPNTEAFF. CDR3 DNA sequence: TGTGCCAGCAGTTATGGCGGCCCGAACACTGAAGCTTTCTTT.